This T cell receptor (beta chain) stems from a study of blood T cell repertoires in COVID-19. Looking at the study overall: The study drew acute and convalescent COVID-19 samples from the United States, Italy and Spain.

Original methodology: Reference gene primers were amplified, and this amplification served to estimate nucleated cell counts. Data came from immunoSEQ multiplex PCR; TCRdb stores just in-frame clones and leaves some out. From that table come the V and J calls and clone size; the DNA was used to work out D and trimming. The repertoire holds fewer than 150,000 clones, with roughly 87% as singletons. This clone was recorded a few times. Germline V CDR1 and CDR2: MNHEY, SMNVEV (reference sequence). The CDR3 consists of 15 residues. The V end was cut by 7 bases, the J end by 1 base, with 16 bases between. This TCR was sampled from a human donor in a cohort sampled during active COVID-19. Sequenced sample: peripheral blood. The rearrangement uses TRBV27 and TRBJ1-2; weak D call: TRBD1 (5 bases). CDR3 in amino acids: CASTALPGLNYGYTF. For the CDR3, the DNA is TGTGCCAGCACCGCGCTTCCGGGACTTAACTATGGCTACACCTTC.